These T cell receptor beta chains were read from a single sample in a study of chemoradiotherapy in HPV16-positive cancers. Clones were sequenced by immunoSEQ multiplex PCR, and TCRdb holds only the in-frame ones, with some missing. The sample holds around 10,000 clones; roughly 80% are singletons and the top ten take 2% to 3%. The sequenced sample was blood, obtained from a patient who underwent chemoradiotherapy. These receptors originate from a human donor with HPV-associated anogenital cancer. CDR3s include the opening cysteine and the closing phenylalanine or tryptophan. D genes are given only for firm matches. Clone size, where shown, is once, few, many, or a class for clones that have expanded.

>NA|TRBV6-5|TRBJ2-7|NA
CASSYSGQDGYEQYF
TGTGCCAGCAGTTACTCAGGGCAGGATGGCTACGAGCAGTACTTC
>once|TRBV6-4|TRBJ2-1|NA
CASSDSAGDYNEQFF
TGTGCCAGCAGTGACTCAGCAGGGGACTACAATGAGCAGTTCTTC
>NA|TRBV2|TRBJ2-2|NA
CASSDGPGGAGELFF
TGTGCCAGCAGTGATGGGCCTGGGGGAGCCGGGGAGCTGTTTTTT
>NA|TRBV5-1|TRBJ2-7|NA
CASSLQPGSSYEQYF
TGCGCCAGCAGCTTGCAGCCAGGGAGCTCCTACGAGCAGTACTTC
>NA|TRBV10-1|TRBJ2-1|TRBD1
CASSGSGTGSYNEQFF
TGCGCCAGCAGTGGTTCCGGGACAGGGTCCTACAATGAGCAGTTCTTC
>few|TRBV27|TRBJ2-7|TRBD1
CASGWTGAYEQYF
TGTGCCAGCGGATGGACAGGTGCCTACGAGCAGTACTTC
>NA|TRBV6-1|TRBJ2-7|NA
CASSGSLYSYEQYF
TGTGCCAGCAGTGGGAGTCTGTACTCCTACGAGCAGTACTTC
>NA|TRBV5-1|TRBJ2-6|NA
CASSLSPTGSGANVLTF
TGCGCCAGCAGCTTAAGTCCGACGGGCTCTGGGGCCAACGTCCTGACTTTC
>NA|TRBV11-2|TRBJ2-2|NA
CASSSFWDTGELFF
TGTGCCAGCAGCTCCTTTTGGGACACCGGGGAGCTGTTTTTT
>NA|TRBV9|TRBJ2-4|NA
CASSVGPLLIAKNIQYF
TGTGCCAGCAGCGTAGGGCCTTTACTAATAGCCAAAAACATTCAGTACTTC
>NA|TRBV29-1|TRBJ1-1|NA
CSVKAPNTEAFF
TGCAGCGTTAAGGCCCCGAACACTGAAGCTTTCTTT
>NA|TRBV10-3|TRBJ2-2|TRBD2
CAISREGRTGELFF
TGTGCCATCAGTAGGGAGGGTCGAACCGGGGAGCTGTTTTTT
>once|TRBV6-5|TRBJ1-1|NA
CASSSRQMNTEAFF
TGTGCCAGCAGTTCTAGACAGATGAACACTGAAGCTTTCTTT
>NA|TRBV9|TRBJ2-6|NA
CASSVGQGRSGANVLTF
TGTGCCAGCAGCGTAGGCCAGGGCCGCTCTGGGGCCAACGTCCTGACTTTC
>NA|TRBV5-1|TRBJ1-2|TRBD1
CASSYGQESYGYTF
TGCGCCAGCAGCTACGGACAGGAAAGCTATGGCTACACCTTC
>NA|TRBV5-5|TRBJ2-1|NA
CASSLSNFGYRFF
TGTGCCAGCAGCTTGTCGAATTTTGGTTATCGGTTCTTC
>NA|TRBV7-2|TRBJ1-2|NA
CASSLEFFYGYTF
TGTGCCAGCAGCTTAGAGTTTTTCTATGGCTACACCTTC
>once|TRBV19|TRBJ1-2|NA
CASSATTGSKGYTF
TGTGCCAGTAGTGCTACCACAGGGTCGAAAGGCTACACCTTC
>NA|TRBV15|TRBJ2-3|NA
CATSRGGQAGGTQYF
TGTGCCACCAGCAGGGGGGGACAGGCGGGGGGTACGCAGTATTTT
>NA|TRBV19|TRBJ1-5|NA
CASSSGGINQPQHF
TGTGCCAGTAGTAGTGGAGGGATAAATCAGCCCCAGCATTTT
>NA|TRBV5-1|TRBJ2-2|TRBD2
CASSPGGNTGELFF
TGCGCCAGCAGCCCGGGGGGGAACACCGGGGAGCTGTTTTTT
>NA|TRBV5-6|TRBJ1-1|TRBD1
CASTGTGIQNTEAFF
TGTGCCAGCACCGGGACAGGGATTCAGAACACTGAAGCTTTCTTT
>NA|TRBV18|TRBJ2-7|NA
CASSPVGLDNEQYF
TGTGCCAGCTCACCGGTTGGGCTTGACAACGAGCAGTACTTC
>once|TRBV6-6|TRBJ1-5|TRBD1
CASRLGQGANQPQHF
TGTGCCAGCAGGCTGGGACAGGGGGCAAATCAGCCCCAGCATTTT
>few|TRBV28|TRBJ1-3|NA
CASSFAQPLTFNTIYF
TGTGCCAGCAGTTTTGCCCAGCCACTTACCTTCAACACCATATATTTT
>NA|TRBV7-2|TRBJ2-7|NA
CASSPPGHLAEQYF
TGTGCCAGCAGCCCCCCGGGACACCTCGCGGAGCAGTACTTC
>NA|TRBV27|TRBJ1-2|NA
CASRESVANYGYTF
TGTGCCAGCAGGGAGTCGGTAGCTAACTATGGCTACACCTTC
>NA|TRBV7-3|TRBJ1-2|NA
CASSNRGGRNGYTF
TGTGCCAGCAGCAACCGCGGGGGGCGAAATGGCTACACCTTC
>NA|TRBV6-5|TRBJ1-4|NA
CASGGQSNEKLFF
TGTGCCAGCGGAGGGCAGTCTAATGAAAAACTGTTTTTT
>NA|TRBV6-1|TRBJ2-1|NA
CASSEAVEGYNEQFF
TGTGCCAGCAGTGAAGCTGTAGAGGGCTACAATGAGCAGTTCTTC
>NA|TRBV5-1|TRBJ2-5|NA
CASSLERGRSETQYF
TGCGCCAGCAGCTTGGAAAGGGGTCGCTCAGAGACCCAGTACTTC
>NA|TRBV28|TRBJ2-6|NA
CASSTADSFRGTPVGANVLTF
TGTGCCAGCAGCACGGCGGATTCGTTCAGGGGAACCCCCGTTGGGGCCAACGTCCTGACTTTC
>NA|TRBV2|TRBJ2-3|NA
CASRNLVDTQYF
TGTGCCAGCAGGAACTTGGTAGATACGCAGTATTTT
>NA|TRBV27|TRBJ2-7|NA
CASSLYQVPTYEQYF
TGTGCCAGCAGTTTATATCAGGTCCCGACCTACGAGCAGTACTTC
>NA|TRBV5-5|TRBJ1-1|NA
CASSITGTRVNTEAFF
TGTGCCAGCAGCATTACCGGGACGAGGGTTAACACTGAAGCTTTCTTT
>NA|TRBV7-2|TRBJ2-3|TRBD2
CASSTRGAWGDTQYF
TGTGCCAGCAGCACGCGGGGGGCTTGGGGAGATACGCAGTATTTT
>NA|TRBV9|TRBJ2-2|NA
CASSWASTGELFF
TGTGCCAGCAGCTGGGCGAGCACCGGGGAGCTGTTTTTT
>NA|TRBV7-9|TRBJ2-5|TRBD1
CASSPWDRVKETQYF
TGTGCCAGCAGCCCCTGGGACAGGGTGAAAGAGACCCAGTACTTC
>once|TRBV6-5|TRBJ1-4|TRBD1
CASSEPGQGGEKLFF
TGTGCCAGCAGCGAACCAGGACAGGGGGGTGAAAAACTGTTTTTT
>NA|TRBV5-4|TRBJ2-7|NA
CASSTDEGFGPEQYF
TGTGCCAGCAGCACCGACGAGGGTTTTGGTCCGGAGCAGTACTTC
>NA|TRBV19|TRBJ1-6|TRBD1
CASSIGGQGDSPLHF
TGTGCCAGTAGTATAGGGGGACAGGGCGATTCACCCCTCCACTTT
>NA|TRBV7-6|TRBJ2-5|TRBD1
CASSGSGTGGETQYF
TGTGCCAGCAGTGGTTCCGGGACAGGAGGAGAGACCCAGTACTTC
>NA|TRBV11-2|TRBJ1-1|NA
CASSLGGDTEAFF
TGTGCCAGCAGCTTAGGAGGAGACACTGAAGCTTTCTTT
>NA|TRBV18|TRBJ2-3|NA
CASSPAGLLYF
TGTGCCAGCTCACCAGCCGGACTGCTATATTTT
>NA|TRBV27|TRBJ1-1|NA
CASSLDRQNTEAFF
TGTGCCAGCAGTTTAGACCGACAGAACACTGAAGCTTTCTTT
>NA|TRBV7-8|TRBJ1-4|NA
CASSLARTGWGKLFF
TGTGCCAGCAGCTTAGCGCGCACAGGATGGGGAAAACTGTTTTTT
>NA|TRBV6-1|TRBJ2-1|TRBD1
CASSVDRDNEQFF
TGTGCCAGCAGTGTTGACAGGGACAATGAGCAGTTCTTC